This record concerns one T cell receptor beta chain sequence. This entry comes from a study of identifying expanded T cells in peripheral blood. Healthy donors had no documented immune events, such as infections, while sampled. Germline V gene sequence: CDR1 SGHTA, CDR2 FQGTGA. J lost 6 bases, V lost 0 bases, and 3 bases had no gene match. The CDR3 is 15 amino acids. Sequenced by immunoSEQ multiplex PCR; TCRdb stores in-frame clones only, minus some. The sample yields about 110,000 clones, around 89% seen once. The clonotype was recovered from a person aged 18 to 75 in good health. The sample was blood. This chain uses TRBV7-3 with TRBJ2-2; 8 nucleotides match TRBD1. The CDR3 DNA is TGTGCCAGCAGCTTAACCCAACAGGGGGCCGGGGAGCTGTTTTTT. It is translated as CASSLTQQGAGELFF.